Detailed here is one T cell receptor beta chain. The data originate from a study of shared clonotypes between healthy human individuals. The naive CD8 population came from CD45RO-negative cells selected for CCR7, without terminally differentiated effector memory CD45RA+ cells. Sequenced by immunoSEQ multiplex PCR; TCRdb stores in-frame clones only, minus some. The sample holds about 1,800,000 clones, about 95% seen once. This sequence originates from a man aged 18 to 30 in good health. Sequencing used naive CD8+ T cells sorted from blood.

This CDR3 reads CASSYSIQSPHGYTF. DNA for the CDR3: TGTGCCAGCAGTTACTCGATTCAGTCACCCCATGGCTACACCTTC. The gene calls are TRBV6-6 and TRBJ1-2; D remains unclear. V lost 0 bases, J lost 6 bases, and 14 bases lay in between. From germline, CDR1 is MNHNY and CDR2 SVGAGI (reference sequence). The CDR3 covers 15 residues.